The 8 T cell receptor beta chains below come from one sample, sequenced in a study of T cells in Graves' hyperthyroidism and ophthalmopathy. Amplification of TCR beta CDR3 regions used RNA as the template. First-round RT-PCR of the TCR CDR3 relied on the HTBI primer set. TCRdb passed the multiplex PCR reads through MiXCR, listing each CDR3 protein once. Of around 520,000 distinct CDR3 sequences listed, approximately 15% are singletons. Sequences were obtained from blood. The receptors shown here come from a woman in her forties with Graves' hyperthyroidism.

V is TRBV6-1 and J is TRBJ1-2; D is possibly TRBD1 (5 bases). The CDR3 extends over 14 amino acids. Germline-derived CDR1 and CDR2 are MNHNS and SASEGT. Trimming removed 2 bases from V and 8 bases from J, with 15 bases in between. CDR3 in amino acids: CASSEFDSGWGYTF. The CDR3 nucleotides read TGTGCCAGCAGTGAATTTGACAGCGGCTGGGGCTACACCTTC.

The V gene is TRBV27, the J gene TRBJ1-1; 8 nucleotides agree with TRBD1. Germline values: CDR1 MNHEY, CDR2 SMNVEV (reference sequence). After removal of 2 bases from V and 1 base from J, the junction contained 6 bases not matched to a gene. The CDR3 has 16 residues. In nucleotides, the CDR3 is TGTGCCAGCAGTTTAATTGGACAGGGTAGGAACACTGAAGCTTTCTTT. It translates to CASSLIGQGRNTEAFF.

There are many counts of this clonotype. This chain connects TRBV20-1 to TRBJ1-1, with a tentative D call TRBD1 (5 bases). CDR1 and CDR2 (germline): DFQATT, SNEGSKA (reference sequence). V lost 0 bases to trimming and J lost 1 base, with 18 bases between them. There are 17 residues in the CDR3. In nucleotides, the CDR3 is TGCAGTGCTAGAGACGCCCCGTCGGGGCCGGCGAACACTGAAGCTTTCTTT. Encoded protein: CSARDAPSGPANTEAFF.

There are many counts of this clonotype. This chain links TRBV7-2 with TRBJ2-7; 8 nucleotides align to TRBD2. The length of the CDR3 is 19 residues. V was clipped by 5 bases and J by 5 bases; unmatched bases: 23. The germline V gene encodes CDR1 SGHTA and CDR2 FQGNSA. The chain's CDR3 is CASSPIEGGRGRRFHEQYF. CDR3 DNA sequence: TGTGCCAGCAGCCCCATAGAGGGAGGACGCGGGAGGAGGTTCCACGAGCAGTACTTC.

This clonotype was seen at least ten times. The chain carries TRBV28 and TRBJ2-7; D is perhaps TRBD1 or TRBD2 (6 bases each). This CDR3 comprises 15 residues. Trimming shortened V by 4 bases and J by 4 bases, and 17 bases separated the two germline ends. From germline, CDR1 is MDHEN and CDR2 SYDVKM. The CDR3 here is CASSSLGGPYYEQYF. The CDR3 DNA sequence: TGTGCCAGCAGTTCCCTCGGGGGCCCTTATTACGAGCAGTACTTC.

This clonotype has at least ten counts. The chain combines TRBV12-3 or TRBV12-4 with TRBJ2-7, with TRBD1 matching 9 bases. Losses at the gene ends were 3 bases for V and 3 bases for J; bases not matched to a gene: 6. CDR3 size: 15 residues. The CDR3 sequence: CASSFQSGQGYEQYF. CDR3 nucleotide sequence: TGTGCCAGCAGTTTCCAGTCGGGACAGGGCTACGAGCAGTACTTC.

The table lists this clonotype with many counts. The chain uses TRBV4-1 and TRBJ2-5; the match to TRBD1 covers 7 bases. The germline CDR1 and CDR2 sequences are MGHRA and YSYEKL. This CDR3 is built from 19 residues. The trim removed 0 bases at V and 3 bases at J, leaving 16 bases unmatched. CDR3 sequence: CASSQDLIRRTGPKETQYF. CDR3 nucleotides: TGCGCCAGCAGCCAAGATCTGATTCGGCGGACAGGACCGAAAGAGACCCAGTACTTC.

This clonotype was observed at least ten times. The rearrangement links TRBV7-9 to TRBJ2-1, with D perhaps TRBD2 (5 bases). The CDR3 runs 13 residues. V lost 0 bases and J lost 10, with 10 bases in between. CDR1 is SEHNR, CDR2 FQNEAQ, per germline (reference sequence). The CDR3 nucleotides are TGTGCCAGCAGCTTAGCGCAGAGCGGCGAGCAGTTCTTC. It translates to CASSLAQSGEQFF.